The 14 T cell receptor beta chains in this list originate from one sample, sequenced in a study of STAT5B mutations in CD4+ large granular lymphocyte leukemia. TCRdb's table, derived via immunoSEQ multiplex PCR, lists solely in-frame clones and lacks some. The top ten clones hold around 7% of a sample with some 34,000 clones, 76% of them seen once. Material for sequencing was CD4+ T cells from blood buffy coats. The receptors come from a human donor in good health.

This clone was detected once. The V call is TRBV27, the J call TRBJ2-7; no clear D. Per germline, CDR1 MNHEY and CDR2 SMNVEV (reference sequence). The V and J ends lost 5 bases and 0 bases respectively, with 14 bases between them. CDR3 length equals 15 residues. The CDR3 is CASSPMDQSSYEQYF. The CDR3 DNA is TGTGCCAGCAGTCCCATGGACCAAAGCTCCTACGAGCAGTACTTC.

The J gene is TRBJ2-2, the V gene TRBV7-6; D may be TRBD1 (6 bases). CDR1 and CDR2 from the germline V gene are SGHVS and FNYEAQ. The CDR3 has 15 amino acids. The V end was cut by 1 base, the J end by 5 bases, with 11 bases between. CDR3 protein: CASSLGQGRTGELFF. The CDR3 region has the DNA TGTGCCAGCAGCTTAGGCCAGGGGCGTACCGGGGAGCTGTTTTTT. Full variable domain (outside the CDR3, taken from reference TRBV7-6 and TRBJ2-2): GAGVSQSPRYKVTKRGQDVALRCDPISGHVSLYWYRQALGQGPEFLTYFNYEAQQDKSGLPNDRFSAERPEGSISTLTIQRTEQRDSAMYRCASSLGQGRTGELFFGEGSRLTVL.

The rearrangement links TRBV9 to TRBJ2-1, with D possibly TRBD2 on 6 matching bases. V lost 0 bases to trimming and J lost 5 bases, with 9 bases between them. CDR3 length equals 14 residues. From germline, CDR1 is SGDLS and CDR2 YYNGEE. CDR3 in amino acids: CASSVVSGDNEQFF. In nucleotides, the CDR3 is TGTGCCAGCAGCGTAGTATCGGGGGACAATGAGCAGTTCTTC.

This chain joins TRBV5-1 and TRBJ2-3, with D maybe TRBD2 (6 bases). Trimming took off 3 bases at V and 3 bases at J, with 8 bases between the two ends. This CDR3 has 13 residues. Germline-derived CDR1 and CDR2 are SGHRS and YFSETQ. The CDR3 nucleotides read TGCGCCAGCAGCTACGGGAGTACAGATACGCAGTATTTT. Translating gives CASSYGSTDTQYF.

The chain employs TRBV23-1 and TRBJ1-6, with D possibly matching TRBD1 (5 bases). TRBV23-1 is an ORF, and what it does is uncertain. There are 18 residues in the CDR3. V was clipped by 5 bases and J by 9 bases, with 26 bases between them. The CDR3 nucleotides are TGCGCCAGCAGTGGTTCAGACGGGGCTCCGGGGCCCACTTCACCCCTCCACTTT. Its translation is CASSGSDGAPGPTSPLHF.

J is TRBJ1-2 and V is TRBV11-2, with TRBD1 matching 8 bases. V lost 5 bases, J lost 2 bases, and 7 bases stayed unmatched. The CDR3 runs 15 residues. Looked up from germline, CDR1 is SGHAT and CDR2 is FQNNGV. The CDR3 protein is CASSPWTGQNYGYTF. For the CDR3, the DNA is TGTGCCAGCAGCCCCTGGACAGGGCAAAACTATGGCTACACCTTC. Combining the CDR3 with reference TRBV11-2 and TRBJ1-2 gives the whole variable domain EAGVAQSPRYKIIEKRQSVAFWCNPISGHATLYWYQQILGQGPKLLIQFQNNGVVDDSQLPKDRFSAERLKGVDSTLKIQPAKLEDSAVYLCASSPWTGQNYGYTFGSGTRLTVV.

This rearrangement joins TRBV2 to TRBJ2-7; 7 nucleotides line up with TRBD1. CDR1 SNHLY and CDR2 FYNNEI come from the germline V gene. J was trimmed by 3 bases and V by 6 bases; bases with no gene match: 2. This CDR3 spans 12 amino acids. This CDR3 is CASSRDSYEQYF. CDR3 nucleotide sequence: TGTGCCAGCAGCCGGGACAGCTACGAGCAGTACTTC. The full variable domain, completed using reference TRBV2 and TRBJ2-7, is EPEVTQTPSHQVTQMGQEVILRCVPISNHLYFYWYRQILGQKVEFLVSFYNNEISEKSEIFDDQFSVERPDGSNFTLKIRSTKLEDSAMYFCASSRDSYEQYFGPGTRLTVT.

The CDR3 region has the DNA TGCGCCAGCAGCCCGGGACAGGGAAACAATCAGCCCCAGCATTTT. Its protein is CASSPGQGNNQPQHF. V and J are TRBV5-1 and TRBJ1-5; 9 nucleotides line up with TRBD1. V lost 4 bases, J lost 3 bases, and 5 bases stayed unmatched. This CDR3 has 15 amino acids. CDR1 is SGHRS, CDR2 YFSETQ, per germline.

The chain has TRBV21-1 and TRBJ2-7; the table's D call, TRBD2, was not checked against the DNA. TRBV21-1 is a listed pseudogene. The CDR3 extends over 15 amino acids. CDR3 bases: TGTGCCAGCAGCCCCCCGGGACGGGAGGTGAACGAGCAGTACTTC. Its translation: CASSPPGREVNEQYF.

The V gene is TRBV5-4, the J gene TRBJ2-7; 8 nucleotides align to TRBD2. V lost 0 bases and J lost 6; bases outside the gene matches: 11. This CDR3 comprises 16 residues. Germline V lookup: CDR1 SGHNT, CDR2 YYREEE (reference sequence). The CDR3 bases are TGTGCCAGCAGCTTGGGGGCGCGGGGGGCCTTCGGCGAGCAGTACTTC. As protein: CASSLGARGAFGEQYF.

Concerning this clone itself: The junction and the germline gene differ at one end; a read error may be behind it. The chain combines TRBV7-7 with TRBJ2-7; the match to TRBD1 covers 9 bases. This CDR3 contains 14 residues. Germline-derived CDR1 and CDR2 are SSHAT and FNYEAQ (reference sequence). DNA of the CDR3: TGTGCTAGCAGCTTGCAGGGACAGGGCTCCGAGCAGTACTTC. The encoded protein is CASSLQGQGSEQYF.

This sequence joins TRBV20-1 and TRBJ2-7; D uncertain. Trimming removed 0 bases from V and 4 bases from J, with 1 base in between. Germline-derived CDR1 and CDR2 are DFQATT and SNEGSKA (reference sequence). This CDR3 comprises 10 residues. The CDR3: CSAREYEQYF. DNA for the CDR3: TGCAGTGCTAGAGAGTACGAGCAGTACTTC.

This clone was detected a few times. V gene TRBV28 combines with J gene TRBJ2-3; 7 bases align to TRBD2. CDR1 and CDR2 from the germline V gene are MDHEN and SYDVKM. The CDR3 covers 19 residues. V lost 4 bases, J lost 0 bases, and 16 bases stayed unmatched. The CDR3 is CASSSVGLRREYSTDTQYF. Written as DNA, the CDR3 is TGTGCCAGCAGTTCTGTCGGGTTAAGGCGGGAGTATAGCACAGATACGCAGTATTTT.

The genes are TRBV7-2 and TRBJ1-5, with 9 bases identical to TRBD1. The CDR3 loop spans 15 amino acids. V shed 4 bases, J shed 4 bases, and the junction held 5 bases outside the gene matches. Per germline, CDR1 SGHTA and CDR2 FQGNSA. This CDR3 is CASSWGTGTNQPQHF. Written as DNA, the CDR3 is TGTGCCAGCAGCTGGGGGACAGGGACAAATCAGCCCCAGCATTTT.